This TCR beta chain was identified during a study of OX40 agonist ivuxolimab in advanced cancers. This clone was seen only a few times. The data were produced by immunoSEQ multiplex PCR, yet TCRdb's version contains in-frame clones alone and is incomplete. The repertoire holds nearly 50,000 clones, with more than 70% as singletons. V was trimmed by 6 bases and J by 0 bases, leaving 12 bases between them. The CDR3 consists of 14 residues. CDR1 is WSHSY and CDR2 is SAAADI in the germline V gene. The rearrangement uses TRBV10-2 and TRBJ2-7, with a weak D call TRBD2 (6 bases). The source is an adult with an advanced solid tumor such as melanoma, head and neck, liver or kidney cancer. Sequenced here: CD4+ or CD8+ T cells sorted from blood, sampled in a trial of the OX40 agonist ivuxolimab. CDR3 DNA sequence: TGCGCCAGCAGGGAGCGGGTTGACTCCTACGAGCAGTACTTC. Its translation is CASRERVDSYEQYF.